This T cell receptor (beta chain) is from a study of long-term antiretroviral therapy in people with HIV (dated by TCRdb to between 2021 and 2024). Broadly, across the study: Collection of the earliest samples took place about a decade ahead of the 2015 WHO recommendation for immediate ART, at a time when ART was typically delayed until CD4 counts fell. A retrospective serial study tested whether ART initiation and durable HIV suppression were associated with changes in peripheral blood TRB repertoire composition and diversity. The cohort contributed about 200 cryopreserved PBMC samples from a few dozen adults with confirmed HIV infection, collected serially over a mean of about six years (range 1-12). About 35% of the 30 participants with HIV were female. No cross-contamination during QIAcube processing was seen in test extractions of a monoclonal T-cell line run alongside 30 to 35 polyclonal samples. What the work shows at the level of the full study, not this receptor alone: Because PBMC availability was limited, only the TCR beta chain was sequenced, with no alpha chain pairing. The repertoire was dominated across all time points by expanded TRB clones identified before ART initiation, although this dominance was seen to fluctuate and to decrease in many PLHIV after ART. Compared with controls, HIV repertoires had narrower CDR3 length ranges, and the network structure pointed to an antigen-experienced repertoire that shifted only slightly toward naive after ART. ART initiation was associated with a significant increase in TRB diversity, but diversity stayed significantly below transplant donor controls even after long-term ART. The samples span the years 2004 to 2017, and the ART regimens used may be less effective than current regimens. No data were available on ART adherence, viral resistance or therapy changes, limiting inferences about post-ART repertoire changes. Unsorted PBMC were profiled instead of sorted CD4+ and CD8+ T cells because pre-ART samples had limited cell numbers.

Participants were included only if at least one PBMC sample before ART initiation and at least two post-ART samples were available. Every participant with HIV received treatment in the United States of America. Cryopreserved samples of about 0.95-11 million PBMC were thawed and washed before DNA extraction. At the time of the earliest PBMC sample for each participant with HIV, ages ranged from about 20 to 55 years. Each participant contributed PBMC samples from 1-4 timepoints before ART initiation and 2-8 timepoints after ART initiation, with a median of 7 samples. For every participant, serial HIV viral load, CD4+ T-cell count, ART history and demographic data were obtained. A Qiagen kit on a QIAcube was used to extract genomic DNA from unsorted PBMC, with samples processed in batches of 12. There are 15 amino acids in the CDR3, from cysteine to phenylalanine inclusive. CDR3 DNA is the only sequence kept; it has 45 bases, read in frame from the first base. V is pruned by 4 bases and J by 8 bases, leaving 8 bases of the junction without a gene match. Taken from the germline V gene, the CDR1 and CDR2 loops are LGHNA and YSLEER.

The immunoSEQ hsTCRB v3.0 assay was used at survey level resolution to sequence the TRB variable region. TRB sequencing targeted a depth of roughly 35,000-55,000 T-cell genomes per sample. Pooled TRB libraries were sequenced on an Illumina MiSeq with a v3 150-cycle kit. In the source study's methods: Analysis of repertoires was carried out in R inside a reproducible Nextflow workflow spanning QC, data transformation and analysis. LymphoSeq2, an R package for exploring AIRR-Seq data, was used to implement the custom analyses. Four samples yielding fewer than 5000 total TRB sequences were excluded, leaving 188 analyzed HIV repertoires. Among the approximately 190 retained HIV repertoires, some 60 were collected before ART initiation and approximately 130 after ART initiation. Each repertoire was downsampled to 5000 TRB nucleotide sequences, and summary statistics were averaged across 100 downsampling iterations. Only TRB sequences with CDR3 regions of at least seven amino acids were retained for analysis. A Shannon entropy-derived clonality score and the Gini coefficient were used to measure diversity. In repertoire networks, the top 5000 CDR3 amino acid sequences were linked whenever an edit distance of one separated two sequences. For TRB CDR3 amino acid sequences, GLIPH2 was used to predict antigen specificity groups and MHC restriction. Known CMV, EBV, HIV or tissue antigen associations were flagged by matching CDR3 amino acid sequences against VDJdb and McPAS-TCR. Pre-ART, post-ART and control groups were compared with Wilcoxon signed-rank tests and Holm-Bonferroni correction. Not all clones reach the TCRdb copy of this immuneACCESS table, which keeps in-frame sequences only. Checked studies attribute under half of the gap to unresolved V genes and leave the rest unexplained. V, J and clone size reflect that table, while D and trimming were determined from the DNA. This sample holds approximately 35,000 clones; around 94% were observed only once. The ten largest clones capture 3.5% to 4.5% of the sample.

With respect to this clone: The antigen it recognizes is unknown. It has no much larger one-base neighbor in the sample; base qualities were not kept.

The source material was unsorted PBMCs, sampled 5 to 5.5 years after starting antiretroviral therapy. The clonotype comes from a woman in her 50s with HIV. The chain uses TRBV4-3 and TRBJ1-6; TRBD1 matches 7 bases in the middle. The CDR3 protein sequence reads: CASSRGQALDSPLHF. The DNA is as follows: TGCGCCAGCAGCCGCGGACAGGCTCTGGATTCACCCCTCCACTTT.